The present T cell receptor beta chain was sequenced within a study of blood T cell repertoires in COVID-19. About the research overall: Sources were T cells, B-cell-depleted T cells, or PBMCs; the material itself was cDNA or gDNA.

TCRdb's copy holds only in-frame clones and misses some; the assay was immunoSEQ multiplex PCR. The data hold about 240,000 clones, with roughly four fifths observed a single time. With 6 bases clipped from V and 5 bases from J, the junction kept 21 bases outside the gene matches. The CDR3 has 19 amino acids. Germline V lookup: CDR1 LGHNA, CDR2 YSLEER. The receptor's source is a woman in her sixties or seventies with acute or convalescent COVID-19. V gene TRBV4-3 combines with J gene TRBJ2-3; 9 bases match TRBD2. Source material: peripheral blood. CDR3 bases: TGCGCCAGCAGTCCTCAAGGGGGCAGCCCATCAGCGGGGGGAGATACGCAGTATTTT. Amino acid sequence: CASSPQGGSPSAGGDTQYF.